The rows below give T cell receptor beta chains drawn from one sample of a study of CD4 and CD8 cells across lung adenocarcinoma regions. TCRdb called the PCR reads again in MiXCR, with one record for every CDR3 protein. The sample lists roughly 13,000 distinct CDR3 sequences; under 75% were seen once. The sample comprised CD8+ T cells from the margin of a lung tumor. Receptors were obtained from a female donor with lung adenocarcinoma. The CD4 and CD8 labels of this study may be unreliable. Each CDR3 is given with its conserved first and last residue. The order of the fields is J gene, D gene, V gene, clone size, CDR3 DNA, CDR3 protein. D genes are given only for firm matches. For some rows the clone size is stated as once, few or many, or as a class when expanded; others skip it.

TRBJ2-3	NA	TRBV6-5	NA	TGTGCCAGCAGCTTCTCCGGGGTGAGCACCAATACGCAGTATTTT	CASSFSGVSTNTQYF
TRBJ2-1	TRBD1	TRBV27	few	TGTGCCAGCAGTTTCCAGGGACAGGAAAACAATGAGCAGTTCTTC	CASSFQGQENNEQFF
TRBJ1-6	NA	TRBV6-5	NA	TGTGCCAGCAGTTACGGGGCAGAGCATAATTCACCCCTCCACTTT	CASSYGAEHNSPLHF
TRBJ2-3	TRBD2	TRBV6-1	NA	TGTGCCAGTAGGGCTAGCGGGGGCCGAACCCCAGATACCCAGTATTTT	CASRASGGRTPDTQYF
TRBJ2-1	TRBD2	TRBV6-1	NA	TGTGCCAGCAGTGCCCCCGGGAGGCGGAATGAGCAGTTCTTC	CASSAPGRRNEQFF
TRBJ1-5	NA	TRBV6-1	medium-sized	TGTGCCAGCAGTGAAGCAGGAGGGGCTCAGCCCCAGCATTTT	CASSEAGGAQPQHF
TRBJ2-3	TRBD2	TRBV6-1	NA	TGTGCCAGGAGGCCCGGGGTAGCGGGCACAGATACGCAGTATTTC	CARRPGVAGTDTQYF
TRBJ1-2	NA	TRBV27	NA	TGTGCCAGCAGTCTTGGGGGAGACTATGGCTACACCTTC	CASSLGGDYGYTF
TRBJ2-4	TRBD2	TRBV6-1	NA	TGTGCGTGCCGTGAAGCGGGGCTGTGGGCCAAAAACATGCAGTACTTT	CACREAGLWAKNMQYF
TRBJ2-3	NA	TRBV27	NA	TGTGCCAGCGGAGAACATGGCCCAGAGACGCAGTACTTT	CASGEHGPETQYF
TRBJ2-3	NA	TRBV10-1	NA	TGCGCCAGCAGGGGTAACGGGGGCGGGAACCCAGATACGCAGTACTTT	CASRGNGGGNPDTQYF
TRBJ2-3	NA	TRBV27	NA	TGTGCCAGCAGGGGGGGCTGGGTCACAGATACGCAGTACTTT	CASRGGWVTDTQYF
TRBJ2-1	TRBD2	TRBV3-1	many	TGTGCCAGCACCCTCGGGGGGGCGGGGAACAATGAGCAGTTCTTC	CASTLGGAGNNEQFF
TRBJ2-5	TRBD1	TRBV6-1	NA	TGTGGCAGGGGGTACCGGGGCAGTGACCCAGATACCCAGTACTTC	CGRGYRGSDPDTQYF
TRBJ2-7	TRBD2	TRBV6-1	NA	TGTGCCAGCAGTGAATTGAGCGGGGGTTCCCACGAGCAGTACTTC	CASSELSGGSHEQYF
TRBJ2-5	NA	TRBV10-2	NA	TGCGCCGGCAGTGAGCCGGGGCCCGAAGACGACCAGTACTTC	CAGSEPGPEDDQYF
TRBJ2-3	NA	TRBV27	NA	TGTGCCAGCAGTTTGGGGCTGTGGGCCAAAGACACGCAGTATTTT	CASSLGLWAKDTQYF
TRBJ2-3	NA	TRBV6-1	NA	TGTGCCAGCAGTGTACAGGGGGGGACAGATACGCAGTATTTT	CASSVQGGTDTQYF
TRBJ2-7	TRBD1	TRBV7-8	NA	TGTGCCAGCAGCTTGGACAGGGTTGACGAGCAGTACTTC	CASSLDRVDEQYF
TRBJ2-3	NA	TRBV6-1	NA	TGTGCCAGCTCGGCGGAGATAGTCAAAGATACGCAGTATTTC	CASSAEIVKDTQYF
TRBJ2-7	TRBD2	TRBV6-1	NA	TGTGCCAGCAGTCTAGGACTAGAAGTTTCCTACGAGCAGTACTTC	CASSLGLEVSYEQYF
TRBJ2-6	NA	TRBV27	NA	TGTGCCAGCAGTTTGGCCAGGAACTCTGGGGCCAACGTCCTGACTTTC	CASSLARNSGANVLTF
TRBJ2-1	NA	TRBV10-1	NA	TGCGCCAGCAGTGAGTCCTTCAGGGACCATGAGCAGTTCTTC	CASSESFRDHEQFF
TRBJ2-3	NA	TRBV27	NA	TGTGCCAGGGGGCTGTGCGCCAAAGATACGCAGTATTTC	CARGLCAKDTQYF
TRBJ2-1	NA	TRBV6-2/TRBV6-3	few	TGTGCCAGCAGTTACGAGCCCTCCTACAATGAGCAGTTCTTC	CASSYEPSYNEQFF
TRBJ2-7	TRBD2	TRBV6-1	NA	TGTGCCAGCAGTCTGACTAGCGGGAGCTCCTACGAGCAGTACTTC	CASSLTSGSSYEQYF
TRBJ1-2	NA	TRBV7-2	many	TGTGCCAGCAGCTTGGGGCAGGGTGACTATGGCTACACCTTC	CASSLGQGDYGYTF
TRBJ1-5	NA	TRBV27	NA	TGTGCCAGCAGTTTTTCGGGGGGTGATCAGCCCCAGCATTTT	CASSFSGGDQPQHF
TRBJ2-2	NA	TRBV5-1	many	TGCGCCAGCAGCGAGAGCTTAAACACCGGGGAGCTGTTTTTT	CASSESLNTGELFF
TRBJ2-7	TRBD1	TRBV6-5	NA	TGTGCCAGCAGTTACCGGGACAGGGCCACAGATACGCAGTACTTC	CASSYRDRATDTQYF
TRBJ2-7	NA	TRBV6-5	NA	TGTGCCAGCAGTTACACAGGGAACCACGAGCAGTACTTC	CASSYTGNHEQYF
TRBJ2-4	NA	TRBV27	NA	TGTGCCAGCGGAGTACGAGCCACAGATATTCAGTATTTC	CASGVRATDIQYF
TRBJ2-3	NA	TRBV7-6	NA	TGTGCCGGGAGCTGTGACCAAGAGACGCAGTATTTC	CAGSCDQETQYF
TRBJ1-1	TRBD1	TRBV6-1	few	TGTGCCAGCAGTGAATCCCAGGGGGCAAGCACTGAAGCTTTCTTT	CASSESQGASTEAFF
TRBJ2-3	NA	TRBV6-5	once	TGTGGCAGCATTTCGAGGGGGGGGGCCAAAGACACGCAGTATTTC	CGSISRGGAKDTQYF
TRBJ2-5	TRBD2	TRBV10-2	NA	TGTGCGGGGCACGGGGGGGGGGACCAAGACACCCAGTACTTC	CAGHGGGDQDTQYF
TRBJ2-5	NA	TRBV7-9	NA	NA	CASSWGSGSINFF
TRBJ2-3	TRBD2	TRBV6-1	many	TGTGCCAGCAGTCAGCGCGGGGGGGATACGCAGTATTTT	CASSQRGGDTQYF
TRBJ1-2	NA	TRBV7-2	NA	TGTGCCAGCAGCTTACGGAACAGGGAGCGTGGCTACACCTTC	CASSLRNRERGYTF
TRBJ1-6	TRBD1	TRBV11-2	NA	TGTGCCAGCAGCCCCGGGGACAGTTATAATTCACCCCTCCACTTT	CASSPGDSYNSPLHF
TRBJ2-3	NA	TRBV27	NA	TGTGCCAGCAGTTTGCGCGGGGCCACAGACATGCAGTACTTT	CASSLRGATDMQYF
TRBJ2-5	NA	TRBV10-3	NA	TGTGCGAGTCAGGGGGGCCGTGACCAAGAGATCCAGTACTTC	CASQGGRDQEIQYF
TRBJ1-5	NA	TRBV4-1	many	TGCGCCAGCAGCCAAGAAACAGGGACGGATTACAATCAGCCCCAGCATTTT	CASSQETGTDYNQPQHF
TRBJ2-3	TRBD2	TRBV23-1	NA	TGCGCCAGCAGTCAAGGGGGGAGGGGAGCCAAAGACACTCAGTACTTT	CASSQGGRGAKDTQYF
TRBJ2-5	NA	TRBV7-2	NA	TGTGCCAGCAGCATACCCCCAGGGACCCAGTACTTC	CASSIPPGTQYF
TRBJ2-1	TRBD2	TRBV27	once	TGTGCCAGCGGGGCGGGAGGGCCCTTCTACAATGAGCAGTTCTTC	CASGAGGPFYNEQFF
TRBJ2-3	NA	TRBV25-1	NA	TGTGCCAGCAGTAAAACAGGCACAGATACGCAGTATTTT	CASSKTGTDTQYF
TRBJ1-2	NA	TRBV3-1	NA	TGTGCCAGCAGCCAAGGTCCCGGACCTAACTATGGCTACACCTTC	CASSQGPGPNYGYTF
TRBJ1-1	NA	TRBV10-1	NA	TGCGCCAGCAGCACTGCGGGGGGGAATAGAGCTTTCTTT	CASSTAGGNRAFF
TRBJ1-6	NA	TRBV6-1	few	TGTGCCAGCAGGGTCGCCATACAGGATTGGAATTCACCCCTCCACTTT	CASRVAIQDWNSPLHF
TRBJ2-1	TRBD2	TRBV7-6	NA	TGTGCCAGCAGCTTTGATAGCGGGAGTAGTTTCAATGAGCAGTTCTTC	CASSFDSGSSFNEQFF
TRBJ2-1	NA	TRBV6-1	NA	TGTGCCAGCAGAACTAGTGATTTTGAGCAGTTCTTC	CASRTSDFEQFF
TRBJ2-1	TRBD2	TRBV6-5	NA	TGTGCCAGCAGTTACTCGCTGGGGGAGGGCAATGAGCAGTTCTTC	CASSYSLGEGNEQFF
TRBJ2-5	NA	TRBV11-3	NA	TGTGCCAGCACCCCTAGGGGAGAACAAGAGACCCAGTACTTC	CASTPRGEQETQYF
TRBJ2-3	NA	TRBV27	NA	TGTGCGGGCATTGGGGGCGGGTTCACAGATACGCAGTATTTT	CAGIGGGFTDTQYF